A single sample is the source of the 28 T cell receptor beta chains below, sequenced in a study of blood T cell repertoires in COVID-19. Clones were sequenced by immunoSEQ multiplex PCR, and TCRdb holds only the in-frame ones, with some missing. The sample gives about 32,000 clones, 80% to 90% of which show up once; about 5.5% is in the top ten. The sequencing sample was made of peripheral blood. All receptors derive from an elderly woman with active or convalescent COVID-19.

J is TRBJ1-3 and V is TRBV7-6; D is uncertain. V dropped 5 bases and J dropped 4 bases, with 6 bases sitting between them. The CDR3 runs 12 residues. Germline assignment: CDR1 SGHVS and CDR2 FNYEAQ. The CDR3 DNA is TGTGCCAGCAGCCTAAACGGAAACACCATATATTTT. Residues: CASSLNGNTIYF.

The rearrangement joins TRBV18 to TRBJ2-7; D is undetermined. This CDR3 is 13 amino acids long. Trimming pared 3 bases from V and 3 bases from J, leaving 9 bases between. Germline CDR1 reads KGHSH; CDR2 reads LQKENI. The CDR3 DNA sequence: TGTGCCAGCTCACCTCTAGTCGGCTACGAGCAGTACTTC. The encoded protein is CASSPLVGYEQYF.

J is TRBJ2-1 and V is TRBV19; 11 nucleotides agree with TRBD2. CDR3 length equals 15 residues. Germline V CDR1 and CDR2: LNHDA, SQIVND (reference sequence). The J segment lost 5 bases and the V segment lost 5 bases, leaving 5 bases of the junction unmatched. CDR3 bases: TGTGCCAGTAGTCCGGGACTAGCGGTGAACAATGAGCAGTTCTTC. Protein product: CASSPGLAVNNEQFF.

The gene calls are TRBV28 and TRBJ1-2; 8 bases line up with TRBD1. In germline, CDR1 is MDHEN, CDR2 SYDVKM. The CDR3 has 12 residues. With V trimmed by 5 bases and J by 4 bases, 0 bases remained unmatched. CDR3 in DNA: TGTGCCAGCAGTACAGGGGGCTATGGCTACACCTTC. Translation gives CASSTGGYGYTF.

The chain uses TRBV7-8 and TRBJ2-5; 7 nucleotides align to TRBD2. V was clipped by 5 bases and J by 4 bases; unmatched bases: 10. CDR3 length: 15 residues. Germline assignment: CDR1 SGHVS and CDR2 FQNEAQ. CDR3 in amino acids: CASSPRRGGRETQYF. In nucleotides, the CDR3 is TGTGCCAGCAGCCCACGCCGGGGAGGGCGAGAGACCCAGTACTTC.

This clone was counted only a few times. This chain links TRBV4-2 with TRBJ2-7; perhaps TRBD2 as D (5 bases). V shed 4 bases and J shed 0 bases, with 13 bases lying between them. There are 15 residues in the CDR3. Germline-derived CDR1 and CDR2 are LGHNA and YNFKEQ. The CDR3, as DNA: TGTGCCAGCAGCCCCCGTGGAGGCAGCTCCTACGAGCAGTACTTC. Translation gives CASSPRGGSSYEQYF.

The rearrangement uses TRBV5-1 and TRBJ1-1; D is uncertain. V dropped 4 bases and J dropped 4 bases, with 20 bases sitting between them. The CDR3 runs 16 residues. The germline V gene has CDR1 SGHRS and CDR2 YFSETQ. The CDR3 coding sequence is TGCGCCAGCAGCCTGGCCCCTATGAATGAGGCCACTGAAGCTTTCTTT. Its translation is CASSLAPMNEATEAFF.

This rearrangement joins TRBV21-1 to TRBJ2-5; the table's D call, TRBD1, has no DNA check behind it. TRBV21-1 is recorded as a pseudogene. The CDR3 sequence is 16 residues long. The CDR3 region is CASSKAAGDNQETQYF. The CDR3 DNA reads TGTGCCAGCAGCAAAGCAGCAGGGGACAATCAAGAGACCCAGTACTTC.

This clone occurred a few times. The chain is built from TRBV6-5 and TRBJ1-2; 10 positions agree with TRBD1. Germline values: CDR1 MNHEY, CDR2 SVGAGI. V lost 6 bases to trimming and J lost 5 bases; unmatched junction nucleotides: 6. The CDR3 loop spans 14 amino acids. The CDR3 coding sequence is TGTGCCAGCAGGCCGGGACAGGGGACTTATGGCTACACCTTC. Amino acid sequence: CASRPGQGTYGYTF.

V gene TRBV5-1 combines with J gene TRBJ2-2; D might be TRBD1 (5 bases). The CDR3 is 13 amino acids. Trimming took off 4 bases at V and 1 base at J, with 5 bases between the two ends. CDR1 and CDR2 (germline): SGHRS, YFSETQ. CDR3 residues: CASSTGNTGELFF. In DNA form, the CDR3 reads TGCGCCAGCAGCACAGGGAACACCGGGGAGCTGTTTTTT.

The chain recombines TRBV30 with TRBJ1-6, with 9 nucleotides matching TRBD1. Losses at the gene ends were 4 bases for V and 6 bases for J; bases not matched to a gene: 7. There are 15 residues in the CDR3. The germline CDR1 and CDR2 sequences are GTSNPN and SVGIG (reference sequence). The CDR3 loop reads CAWNTGTGLNSPLHF. The CDR3 DNA follows: TGTGCCTGGAATACGGGGACAGGGCTTAATTCACCCCTCCACTTT.

V is TRBV7-8 and J is TRBJ1-1; 10 nucleotides match TRBD1. Germline CDR1 and CDR2: SGHVS and FQNEAQ. Trimming at V came to 5 bases and at J to 4 bases, leaving 4 bases not matched to a gene. CDR3 length: 14 residues. The CDR3 protein is CASSPRTGGTEAFF. The CDR3 DNA sequence: TGTGCCAGCAGCCCCCGGACAGGGGGCACTGAAGCTTTCTTT. Using reference TRBV7-8 and TRBJ1-1 for the parts outside the CDR3, the full variable domain is GAGVSQSPRYKVAKRGQDVALRCDPISGHVSLFWYQQALGQGPEFLTYFQNEAQLDKSGLPSDRFFAERPEGSVSTLKIQRTQQEDSAVYLCASSPRTGGTEAFFGQGTRLTVV.

The table lists this clone with a count of one. This rearrangement joins TRBV6-5 to TRBJ1-6, with D unclear. Germline V CDR1 and CDR2: MNHEY, SVGAGI. This CDR3 contains 15 residues. With 10 bases removed from V and 0 bases from J, the gap between germline ends came to 13 bases. The CDR3 here is CATGERSSYNSPLHF. The CDR3 DNA reads as TGTGCCACCGGAGAAAGGAGCTCCTATAATTCACCCCTCCACTTT.

This clone has only a few counts. This chain links TRBV27 with TRBJ2-7, with D possibly TRBD1 on 5 matching bases. Germline V gene data show CDR1 as MNHEY and CDR2 as SMNVEV (reference sequence). The CDR3 loop spans 15 amino acids. Trimming took 2 bases from V and 0 from J, leaving 11 bases between them. CDR3 DNA: TGTGCCAGCAGTTTAGGGGCCCCGAGCTCCTACGAGCAGTACTTC. Its translation is CASSLGAPSSYEQYF.

This chain links TRBV5-1 with TRBJ2-5, with a tentative D call TRBD2 (6 bases). Trimming stripped 6 bases from V and 4 bases from J, with 16 bases between. The CDR3 sequence is 14 residues long. Germline V gives CDR1 SGHRS, CDR2 YFSETQ. CDR3 sequence (DNA): TGCGCCAGCACCGATGGAGGGAGTGGAGAGACCCAGTACTTC. Encoded protein: CASTDGGSGETQYF.

V usage is TRBV3-1 (or the pseudogene TRBV3-2) and J usage is TRBJ2-1; a weak D match, TRBD2 (6 bases). The CDR3 consists of 14 residues. Trimming shortened V by 4 bases and J by 5 bases, and 12 bases separated the two germline ends. Germline CDR1 is LGHDT and CDR2 is YNNKEL (reference sequence). DNA of the CDR3: TGTGCCAGCAGCCTGCAACTAGCCAACAATGAGCAGTTCTTC. It encodes CASSLQLANNEQFF.

This rearrangement joins TRBV7-9 to TRBJ1-6; 9 bases agree with TRBD1. The CDR3 runs 16 residues. CDR1 is SEHNR, CDR2 FQNEAQ, per germline (reference sequence). The J segment lost 7 bases and the V segment lost 5 bases, leaving 9 bases of the junction unmatched. The DNA for the CDR3 is TGTGCCAGCAGCAAACGGACAGGGGCGGGGAATTCACCCCTCCACTTT. Its translation is CASSKRTGAGNSPLHF.

This clone was seen only a few times. V gene TRBV28 combines with J gene TRBJ1-2; 8 positions match TRBD1. Looked up from germline, CDR1 is MDHEN and CDR2 is SYDVKM. This CDR3 is built from 15 residues. The junction had 11 bases not matched to a gene; V was cut back by 6 bases and J by 5 bases. The CDR3 loop reads CASSPRDRPRYGYTF. As DNA, the CDR3 is TGTGCCAGCAGCCCCCGGGACAGGCCACGTTATGGCTACACCTTC.

In the case of this clone: Germline is not matched at one junction end, which may reflect a read error. V is TRBV5-6 and J is TRBJ2-3, with a possible D match to TRBD1 (5 bases). CDR1 SGHDT and CDR2 YYEEEE come from the germline V gene. This CDR3 region has 15 residues. The CDR3 DNA sequence: TGTGCCAGCACCTTGTGGGGCAGGAACACAGATACGCAGTATTTT. It is translated as CASTLWGRNTDTQYF.

The genes are TRBV10-3 and TRBJ2-7, with D perhaps matching TRBD1 (6 bases). Germline CDR1 is ENHRY and CDR2 is SYGVKD. CDR3 size: 14 residues. The V and J ends lost 4 bases and 1 base respectively, with 11 bases between them. CDR3 in amino acids: CAISVRDISYEQYF. The CDR3 nucleotides read TGTGCCATCAGTGTCCGGGACATTTCCTACGAGCAGTACTTC.

V usage is TRBV24-1 and J usage is TRBJ2-5; D gene uncertain. Germline loops: CDR1 KGHDR, CDR2 SFDVKD. V shed 2 bases and J shed 9 bases, with 9 bases lying between them. This CDR3 is 12 amino acids long. CDR3 bases: TGTGCCACCAGTGATTCAACGGTGGCCCAGTACTTC. Translating gives CATSDSTVAQYF.

The chain recombines TRBV14 with TRBJ1-2, with TRBD1 as a possible D gene (6 bases). The length of the CDR3 is 14 residues. V shed 0 bases and J shed 7 bases, with 12 bases lying between them. Per the germline V gene, CDR1 is SGHDN and CDR2 is FVKESK. The CDR3: CASSQDNRGGGYTF. In nucleotides, the CDR3 is TGTGCCAGCAGCCAAGATAATCGAGGGGGTGGCTACACCTTC.

The rearrangement joins TRBV7-9 to TRBJ2-5, with 9 bases lining up with TRBD1. This CDR3 comprises 15 residues. With 5 bases clipped from V and 5 bases from J, the junction kept 9 bases outside the gene matches. Germline V gene data show CDR1 as SEHNR and CDR2 as FQNEAQ (reference sequence). This CDR3 is CASSPWDRVGETQYF. The CDR3 nucleotides are TGTGCCAGCAGCCCATGGGACAGGGTAGGGGAGACCCAGTACTTC.

The rearrangement uses TRBV7-8 and TRBJ2-5; TRBD2 is a possible D gene (6 bases). This CDR3 region has 15 residues. The V end lost 2 bases, the J end lost 5 bases, and 15 bases lay between the germline ends. Germline CDR1 reads SGHVS; CDR2 reads FQNEAQ. The CDR3 loop is CASSLRAGEGETQYF. The CDR3 DNA reads TGTGCCAGCAGCTTACGAGCGGGCGAGGGGGAGACCCAGTACTTC.

This chain links TRBV5-1 with TRBJ2-1, with 11 bases matching TRBD2. The CDR3 has 14 amino acids. The ends lost 4 bases at V and 7 bases at J; junction bases unmatched: 4. From germline, CDR1 is SGHRS and CDR2 YFSETQ. This chain's CDR3 is CASSLGLAGNEQFF. The CDR3 DNA reads as TGCGCCAGCAGCCTTGGACTAGCGGGTAATGAGCAGTTCTTC. The variable domain in full, with the rest retrieved from reference TRBV5-1 and TRBJ2-1, is KAGVTQTPRYLIKTRGQQVTLSCSPISGHRSVSWYQQTPGQGLQFLFEYFSETQRNKGNFPGRFSGRQFSNSRSEMNVSTLELGDSALYLCASSLGLAGNEQFFGPGTRLTVL.

The chain recombines TRBV5-1 with TRBJ1-2; tentative D call: TRBD1 (6 bases). The V gene lost 4 bases and the J gene lost 12 bases, with 19 bases spanning the gap. Germline V gene data show CDR1 as SGHRS and CDR2 as YFSETQ. This CDR3 spans 13 amino acids. CDR3 sequence reads: CASSKGQSGSDTF. Here the CDR3 DNA reads TGCGCCAGCAGCAAAGGACAGTCGGGAAGCGACACCTTC.

The chain recombines TRBV19 with TRBJ1-2; D is uncertain. The germline V gene has CDR1 LNHDA and CDR2 SQIVND (reference sequence). Trimming removed 1 base from V and 3 bases from J, with 6 bases in between. The CDR3 is made up of 13 amino acids. In nucleotides, the CDR3 is TGTGCCAGTAGTATAGCCGGTTACTATGGCTACACCTTC. This translates into CASSIAGYYGYTF.

The rearrangement links TRBV11-3 to TRBJ2-3; D not resolved. The CDR3 runs to 17 residues. Germline V gene sequence: CDR1 SGHNT, CDR2 YENEEA. V shed 1 base and J shed 1 base, with 15 bases lying between them. The CDR3 here is CASSLGVGASGTDTQYF. The DNA of the CDR3 is TGTGCCAGCAGCTTAGGCGTTGGAGCGTCGGGCACAGATACGCAGTATTTT.